The clone carrying this T cell receptor beta chain occurred once. The source of the sample is a study of blood T cell repertoires in COVID-19. Overall study: Acute-phase and convalescent COVID-19 samples originated in the United States, Italy and Spain. Sample material is recorded as cDNA or gDNA derived from T cells, B-cell-depleted T cells, or PBMCs.

Authors' processing steps: The assay estimated nucleated cells by amplifying reference gene primers. Profiling relied on immunoSEQ multiplex PCR, and the TCRdb table lists in-frame clones only, not all of them. Clone size and the V and J calls come from that table; the DNA yielded D and trimming. The table shows a few hundred thousand clones, with just under 85% occurring only once. The sequencing sample was made of peripheral blood. The origin of this receptor is an elderly man with acute or convalescent COVID-19.

The DNA for the CDR3 is TGTGCCAGCTCACCAAGCCAGGGGGCCAGCGAGACCCAGTACTTC. Its protein product is CASSPSQGASETQYF. The V gene is TRBV18, the J gene TRBJ2-5; TRBD1 matches 8 bases. The germline V gene has CDR1 KGHSH and CDR2 LQKENI. The CDR3 runs to 15 residues. V shed 2 bases, J shed 5 bases, and the junction held 7 bases outside the gene matches.